This T cell receptor (beta chain) was documented in a study of blood T cell repertoires in COVID-19. Study-level background: Donors in the United States, Italy and Spain gave samples during acute or convalescent COVID-19. The cDNA or gDNA used as material had been derived from T cells, B-cell-depleted T cells, or PBMCs.

Germline CDR1 and CDR2: SGHVS and FQNEAQ. The CDR3 has 14 residues. Between the trimmed V and J ends, which lost 5 bases and 6 bases, there was a span of 15 bases. Enrolled during active infection, Seattle patients were then followed longitudinally. Per the authors' pipeline: Amplification of reference gene primers provided the estimated nucleated cell counts. Profiled with immunoSEQ multiplex PCR; TCRdb holds only in-frame clones, not every one. V, J and clone size reflect that table, while D and trimming were determined from the DNA. The sample has 250,000 to 300,000 clones, roughly 86% seen once. The material sequenced was peripheral blood. The chain carries TRBV7-8 and TRBJ2-3; unclear D gene. The clonotype comes from a woman aged 55-70 years with COVID-19, enrolled during active disease. CDR3 loop: CASSPHIKPDTQYF. CDR3 sequence (DNA): TGTGCCAGCAGCCCACATATTAAACCGGATACGCAGTATTTT. The full variable domain, with the rest looked up from reference TRBV7-8 and TRBJ2-3, is GAGVSQSPRYKVAKRGQDVALRCDPISGHVSLFWYQQALGQGPEFLTYFQNEAQLDKSGLPSDRFFAERPEGSVSTLKIQRTQQEDSAVYLCASSPHIKPDTQYFGPGTRLTVL.